This record concerns one TCR beta chain sequence. The antigen remains undetermined. The V gene end was trimmed by 3 bases and the J gene end by 4 bases; junction bases not matched to a gene: 3. The CDR3 is 14 residues long. The entry originates in a study of T-cell reconstitution after alpha-beta-depleted transplantation in children. Study findings and constraints: Where alpha-beta T cells came from about two months after transplant was reportedly several hundred expanded graft clones.

Preparing the TCRbeta library involved the use of unique molecular identifiers. Each CDR3 protein is one row after TCRdb ran MiXCR on the PCR reads. The table shows about 600,000 distinct CDR3 sequences, with under 30% occurring only once. The sequencing here drew on PBMCs, mostly from graft donor cells, taken 360 days after TCRalphabeta/CD19-depleted stem cell transplant. The chain has TRBV12-3 or TRBV12-4 and TRBJ1-2; TRBD1 matches at 9 bases. The source is a boy in the first two years of life who had a stem cell transplant for acute myeloid leukemia, so the T cells may come from the graft donor. The CDR3 spells CASSLGTGLYGYTF. The CDR3 DNA follows: TGTGCCAGCAGTTTGGGGACAGGGCTCTATGGCTACACCTTC.